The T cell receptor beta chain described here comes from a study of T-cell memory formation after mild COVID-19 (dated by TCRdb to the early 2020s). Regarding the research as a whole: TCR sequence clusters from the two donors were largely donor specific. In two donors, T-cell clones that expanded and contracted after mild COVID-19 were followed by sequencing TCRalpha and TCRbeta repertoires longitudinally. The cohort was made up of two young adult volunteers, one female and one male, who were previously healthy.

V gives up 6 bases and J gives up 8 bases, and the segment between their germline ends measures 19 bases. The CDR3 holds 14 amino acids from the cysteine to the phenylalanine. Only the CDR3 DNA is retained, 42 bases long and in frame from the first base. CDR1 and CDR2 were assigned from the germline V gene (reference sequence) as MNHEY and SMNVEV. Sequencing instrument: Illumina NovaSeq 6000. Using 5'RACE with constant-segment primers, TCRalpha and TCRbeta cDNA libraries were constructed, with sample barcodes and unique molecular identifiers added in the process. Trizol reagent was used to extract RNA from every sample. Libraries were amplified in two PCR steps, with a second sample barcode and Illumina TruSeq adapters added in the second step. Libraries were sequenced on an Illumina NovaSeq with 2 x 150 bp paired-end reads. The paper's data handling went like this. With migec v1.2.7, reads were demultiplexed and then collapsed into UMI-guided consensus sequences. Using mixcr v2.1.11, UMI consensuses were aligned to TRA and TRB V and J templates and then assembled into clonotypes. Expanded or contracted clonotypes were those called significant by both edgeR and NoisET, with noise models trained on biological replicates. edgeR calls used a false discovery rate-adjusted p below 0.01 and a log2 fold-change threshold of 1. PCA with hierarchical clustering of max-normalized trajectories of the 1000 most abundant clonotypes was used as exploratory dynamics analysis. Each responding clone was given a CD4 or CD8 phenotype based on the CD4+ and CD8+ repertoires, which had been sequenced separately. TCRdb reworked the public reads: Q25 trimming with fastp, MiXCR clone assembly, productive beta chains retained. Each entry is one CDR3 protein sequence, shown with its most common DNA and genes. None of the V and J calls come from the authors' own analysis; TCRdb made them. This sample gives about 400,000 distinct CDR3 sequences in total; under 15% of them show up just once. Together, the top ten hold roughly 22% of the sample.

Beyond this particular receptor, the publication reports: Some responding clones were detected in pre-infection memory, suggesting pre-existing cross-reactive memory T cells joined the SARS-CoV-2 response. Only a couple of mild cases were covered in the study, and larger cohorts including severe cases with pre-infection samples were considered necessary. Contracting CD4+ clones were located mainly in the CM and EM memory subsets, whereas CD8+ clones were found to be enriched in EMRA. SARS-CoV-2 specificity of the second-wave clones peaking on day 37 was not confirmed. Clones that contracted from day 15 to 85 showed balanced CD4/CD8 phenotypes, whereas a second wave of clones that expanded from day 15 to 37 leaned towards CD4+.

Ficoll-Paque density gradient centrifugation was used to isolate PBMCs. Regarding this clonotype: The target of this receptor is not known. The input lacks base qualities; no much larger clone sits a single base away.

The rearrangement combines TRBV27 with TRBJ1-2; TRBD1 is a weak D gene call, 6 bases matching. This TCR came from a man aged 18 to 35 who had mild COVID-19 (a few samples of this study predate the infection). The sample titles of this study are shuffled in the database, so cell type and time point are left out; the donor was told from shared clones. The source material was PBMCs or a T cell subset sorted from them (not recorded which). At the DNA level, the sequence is TGTGCCAGCAGAAAACAGGGAGTGCAAGGAGGCTACACCTTC. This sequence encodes CASRKQGVQGGYTF.